Listed below are T cell receptor beta chains from one sample, sequenced in a study of human thymus T cells. Sequencing used immunoSEQ multiplex PCR; TCRdb keeps in-frame clones, though not all of them. Of around 130,000 clones in the sample, just under 95% were seen once. Sequenced material: thymus tissue. The receptor set was obtained from a boy less than two years old with a congenital heart defect but otherwise immunologically healthy. Each CDR3 is given with its conserved first and last residue. A D gene is named only where the DNA matches it firmly. Not every row has a clone size; where given, it reads once, few, many or a size class.

d_call j_call clone_size v_call cdr3_aa cdr3_nt
TRBD1 TRBJ2-7 - TRBV19 CASSPVPRQGVEQYF TGTGCCAGTAGTCCAGTCCCCCGACAGGGAGTCGAGCAGTACTTC
TRBD1 TRBJ1-4 - TRBV2 CASTQTGQGDVFF TGTGCCAGCACCCAGACAGGGCAGGGTGATGTGTTTTTT
TRBD1 TRBJ1-2 - TRBV6-5 CASSWTGNYGYTF TGTGCCAGCAGTTGGACAGGGAACTATGGCTACACCTTC
TRBD2 TRBJ2-5 - TRBV7-2 CASSLAKASGDETQYF TGTGCCAGCAGCTTAGCTAAGGCTAGCGGCGACGAGACCCAGTACTTC
TRBD1 TRBJ1-3 - TRBV11-2 CASSGTGDGNTIYF TGTGCCAGCAGCGGCACAGGGGATGGAAACACCATATATTTT
- TRBJ1-6 - TRBV7-2 CASSLLGAGEGNSPLHF TGTGCCAGCAGCTTGTTAGGGGCCGGGGAGGGGAATTCACCCCTCCACTTT
- TRBJ2-2 - TRBV6-5 CASSTAGELFF TGTGCCAGCAGTACGGCCGGGGAGCTGTTTTTT
- TRBJ2-5 once TRBV6-1 CASSETLEETQYF TGTGCCAGCAGTGAAACTCTAGAAGAGACCCAGTACTTC
- TRBJ1-5 - TRBV4-3 CASSQDNLTPSNQPQHF TGCGCCAGCAGCCAAGATAATCTAACACCTAGCAATCAGCCCCAGCATTTT
- TRBJ1-6 - TRBV4-2 CASSPRRLIYNSPLHF TGTGCCAGCAGCCCGCGGAGGCTAATATATAATTCACCCCTCCACTTT
- TRBJ2-7 - TRBV25-1 CASSESGHHLYEQYF TGTGCCAGCAGTGAATCCGGACACCATCTCTACGAGCAGTACTTC
- TRBJ1-4 - TRBV4-1 CASSQHEKLFF TGCGCCAGCAGCCAACATGAAAAACTGTTTTTT
- TRBJ1-1 - TRBV5-8 CASSFGTEAFF TGTGCCAGCAGCTTCGGGACAGAAGCTTTCTTT
TRBD2 TRBJ2-5 - TRBV11-2 CASSLGASGETQYF TGTGCCAGCAGCTTAGGGGCTAGCGGGGAGACCCAGTACTTC
TRBD1 TRBJ1-1 - TRBV6-6 CASSSDRGGTNTEAFF TGTGCCAGCAGTTCCGACAGGGGCGGTACGAACACTGAAGCTTTCTTT
TRBD2 TRBJ2-2 - TRBV5-6 CASSFGRLAGTGELFF TGTGCCAGCAGTTTTGGCCGACTAGCGGGGACCGGGGAGCTGTTTTTT
TRBD2 TRBJ2-7 - TRBV14 CASSQDGLAGDYEQYF TGTGCCAGCAGCCAAGATGGACTAGCGGGGGACTACGAGCAGTACTTC
TRBD2 TRBJ2-1 once TRBV6-5 CASSYGSSGNNEQFF TGTGCCAGCAGTTACGGGTCTAGCGGAAACAATGAGCAGTTCTTC
- TRBJ1-2 - TRBV20-1 CSDNGRPF TGCAGTGACAACGGACGGCCCTTC
- TRBJ1-1 - TRBV6-1 CASSDARPMNTEAFF TGTGCCAGCAGTGATGCAAGGCCCATGAACACTGAAGCTTTCTTT
- TRBJ2-1 - TRBV9 CASSRRETRGYNEQFF TGTGCCAGCAGCCGCCGCGAGACTAGGGGCTACAATGAGCAGTTCTTC
TRBD2 TRBJ2-1 - TRBV11-3 CASSSSGGANDNEQFF TGTGCCAGCAGCTCTAGCGGGGGGGCCAACGACAATGAGCAGTTCTTC
TRBD1 TRBJ2-7 once TRBV13 CASSAPGQGAYQENEQYF TGTGCCAGCAGCGCTCCGGGACAGGGGGCCTACCAAGAGAACGAGCAGTACTTC
- TRBJ2-5 - TRBV11-3 CASSHTDRYGSEETQYF TGTGCCAGCAGCCACACCGACAGGTATGGGTCGGAGGAGACCCAGTACTTC
- TRBJ2-3 - TRBV4-3 CASSQEPTSTDTQYF TGCGCCAGCAGCCAGGAACCGACATCTACCGATACGCAGTATTTT
- TRBJ1-6 - TRBV4-1 CASRPDYSYNSPLHF TGCGCCAGCCGCCCCGACTACTCCTATAATTCACCCCTCCACTTT
TRBD1 TRBJ1-2 - TRBV6-6 CASSYSKDRGNCGYTF TGTGCCAGCAGTTACTCGAAGGACAGGGGTAATTGTGGCTACACCTTC
- TRBJ2-3 - TRBV28 CASPGPRASRTDTQYF TGTGCCAGCCCGGGACCTCGGGCTAGCCGCACAGATACGCAGTATTTT
TRBD1 TRBJ1-4 - TRBV6-1 CASSDIRDRGLLTNEKLFF TGTGCCAGCAGTGATATCCGGGACAGGGGGTTGTTAACTAATGAAAAACTGTTTTTT
- TRBJ1-2 - TRBV28 CASSAGEYIYGYTF TGTGCCAGCAGCGCTGGGGAATACATTTATGGCTACACCTTC
- TRBJ2-7 - TRBV9 CASSVASWTYEQYF TGTGCCAGCAGCGTAGCCAGTTGGACCTACGAGCAGTACTTC
- TRBJ1-2 - TRBV6-6 CASSQHRTLFLWGYTF TGTGCCAGCAGTCAGCATCGGACGCTATTCCTTTGGGGCTACACCTTC
TRBD2 TRBJ2-5 - TRBV5-1 CASSFLRGGRETQYF TGCGCCAGCAGCTTTTTGCGGGGGGGACGAGAGACCCAGTACTTC